These 24 T cell receptor beta chains came from one sample sequenced in a study of technical replicates of blood from a few donors. Measured with immunoSEQ multiplex PCR; TCRdb has only the in-frame clones, and not every one. The sample has 75,000 to 95,000 clones, approximately 94% seen once. The source material was T cells isolated from PBMCs. Receptors originate from a human donor in good health.

The chain is built from TRBV2 and TRBJ2-7; TRBD2 agrees at 9 bases. CDR3 size: 15 residues. CDR1 and CDR2 (germline): SNHLY, FYNNEI. Losses at the gene ends were 8 bases for V and 2 bases for J; bases not matched to a gene: 10. The CDR3 spells CASLSEAGGPYEQYF. The CDR3 DNA follows: TGTGCCAGCCTGTCGGAAGCGGGGGGACCCTACGAGCAGTACTTC.

This rearrangement joins TRBV15 to TRBJ1-1; 8 bases map to TRBD1. Trimming removed 8 bases from V and 0 bases from J; junction bases left unmatched: 5. The germline V gene encodes CDR1 LNHNV and CDR2 YYDKDF (reference sequence). This CDR3 has 14 residues. CDR3 sequence (DNA): TGTGCCACCGGCCGGGACAGGTTGAACACTGAAGCTTTCTTT. Its protein is CATGRDRLNTEAFF.

This chain uses TRBV27 with TRBJ1-1; weak D call: TRBD1 (5 bases). V was trimmed by 5 bases and J by 0 bases, leaving 22 bases between them. The germline CDR1 and CDR2 sequences are MNHEY and SMNVEV (reference sequence). The CDR3 extends over 18 amino acids. The CDR3 DNA sequence: TGTGCCAGCAGTCCCAAGGTAGGGGTCTACCTATTGAACACTGAAGCTTTCTTT. This translates into CASSPKVGVYLLNTEAFF.

V and J are TRBV11-3 and TRBJ1-1, with D maybe TRBD1 (5 bases). Germline values: CDR1 SGHNT, CDR2 YENEEA. Trimming stripped 5 bases from V and 1 base from J, with 8 bases between. The CDR3 totals 13 residues. CDR3 in amino acids: CASSPGQNTEAFF. The CDR3 coding sequence is TGTGCCAGCAGCCCCGGACAGAACACTGAAGCTTTCTTT.

CDR3: CASSLAAGGSTETQYF. The CDR3 DNA is TGCGCCAGCAGCTTGGCCGCAGGGGGCTCGACAGAGACCCAGTACTTC. The V and J genes are TRBV5-1 and TRBJ2-5, with 8 bases identical to TRBD1. The CDR3 is 16 residues long. Germline V gene data show CDR1 as SGHRS and CDR2 as YFSETQ. The junction had 8 bases not matched to a gene; V was cut back by 0 bases and J by 4 bases.

V usage is TRBV27 and J usage is TRBJ2-7, with a possible D match to TRBD2 (5 bases). Germline loops: CDR1 MNHEY, CDR2 SMNVEV (reference sequence). CDR3 length: 11 residues. Trimming cost V 6 bases and J 7 bases, with 10 bases left between them. The CDR3 loop is CASSRGGEQYF. The CDR3 DNA reads TGTGCCAGCAGCCGGGGTGGGGAGCAGTACTTC.

V gene TRBV4-1 combines with J gene TRBJ1-1; D is uncertain. Germline loops: CDR1 MGHRA, CDR2 YSYEKL. The V gene lost 0 bases and the J gene lost 4 bases, with 6 bases spanning the gap. This CDR3 has 13 residues. CDR3 sequence: CASSQDRGTEAFF. The CDR3 DNA follows: TGCGCCAGCAGCCAAGACCGGGGCACTGAAGCTTTCTTT.

Only a few counts were recorded for this clone. The chain is built from TRBV19 and TRBJ2-3; 9 bases agree with TRBD2. Germline CDR1 and CDR2: LNHDA and SQIVND (reference sequence). Unmatched junction bases numbered 8, after V lost 10 bases and J lost 3 bases. CDR3 size: 14 residues. The CDR3 DNA is TGTGCCACCAGGCCGGGACTAGCTACAGATACGCAGTATTTT. Amino acids: CATRPGLATDTQYF. The variable domain in full, completed from reference TRBV19 and TRBJ2-3, reads DGGITQSPKYLFRKEGQNVTLSCEQNLNHDAMYWYRQDPGQGLRLIYYSQIVNDFQKGDIAEGYSVSREKKESFPLTVTSAQKNPTAFYLCATRPGLATDTQYFGPGTRLTVL.

The rearrangement joins TRBV5-4 to TRBJ1-2; 7 bases are a match to TRBD1. After removal of 4 bases from V and 8 bases from J, the junction contained 11 bases not matched to a gene. The CDR3 spans 14 residues. The germline gives CDR1 SGHNT, CDR2 YYREEE (reference sequence). The CDR3 bases are TGTGCCAGCAGCGTGCTACAGGGGCCGGGAGGCTACACCTTC. Translated: CASSVLQGPGGYTF.

The gene calls are TRBV2 and TRBJ1-5, with 7 positions matching TRBD1. The CDR3 is made up of 15 amino acids. Germline V lookup: CDR1 SNHLY, CDR2 FYNNEI. V shed 5 bases and J 3 bases; nucleotides not matched to a gene: 7. The CDR3, as DNA: TGTGCCAGCAGTAGGAGACAGGGCAACAATCAGCCCCAGCATTTT. Amino acids: CASSRRQGNNQPQHF.

The V gene is TRBV5-8, the J gene TRBJ1-5, with 9 bases identical to TRBD1. Trimming took 0 bases from V and 2 from J; bases not matched to a gene: 12. Germline V gene sequence: CDR1 SGHTS, CDR2 YDEGEE. The CDR3 is 19 amino acids. The CDR3, as DNA: TGTGCCAGCAGCTTGGTTAGGGGGGGATGGGACAGGGGCAATCAGCCCCAGCATTTT. This translates into CASSLVRGGWDRGNQPQHF.

This clone was detected only once. V gene TRBV14 combines with J gene TRBJ1-2; TRBD1 matches 7 bases. The CDR3 has 13 amino acids. Germline-derived CDR1 and CDR2 are SGHDN and FVKESK. Trimming cost V 1 base and J 8 bases; bases outside gene matches: 4. The CDR3 DNA reads as TGTGCCAGCAGCCAAGTGAGGGGGCAAGGCTACACCTTC. This codes for CASSQVRGQGYTF. Using reference TRBV14 and TRBJ1-2 for the parts outside the CDR3, the full variable domain is EAGVTQFPSHSVIEKGQTVTLRCDPISGHDNLYWYRRVMGKEIKFLLHFVKESKQDESGMPNNRFLAERTGGTYSTLKVQPAELEDSGVYFCASSQVRGQGYTFGSGTRLTVV.

The DNA of the CDR3 is TGCGCCAGCAGCCAAGGGACAGCTGCCTACGAGCAGTACTTC. It is translated as CASSQGTAAYEQYF. This rearrangement joins TRBV4-1 to TRBJ2-7, with a weak D call TRBD1 (6 bases). Trimming took off 1 base at V and 2 bases at J, with 9 bases between the two ends. CDR3 length: 14 amino acids. Germline assignment: CDR1 MGHRA and CDR2 YSYEKL.

The rearrangement joins TRBV7-9 to TRBJ1-2; D is unresolved. Trimming removed 5 bases from V and 0 bases from J, with 7 bases in between. This CDR3 contains 13 residues. The germline V gene has CDR1 SEHNR and CDR2 FQNEAQ (reference sequence). CDR3 amino acids: CASSPTANYGYTF. The CDR3 DNA reads as TGTGCCAGCAGCCCCACAGCTAACTATGGCTACACCTTC.

The genes are TRBV10-3 and TRBJ2-7; D uncertain. The ends were cut back, 1 base at V and 2 bases at J, with 15 bases in the middle. Germline CDR1 reads ENHRY; CDR2 reads SYGVKD. The CDR3 is made up of 16 amino acids. CDR3 sequence (DNA): TGTGCCATCAGTGAGTTATTGGGTAAACTAACCTACGAGCAGTACTTC. The encoded protein is CAISELLGKLTYEQYF.

The chain uses TRBV5-4 and TRBJ1-2; D unclear. Germline values: CDR1 SGHNT, CDR2 YYREEE (reference sequence). Trimming cost V 0 bases and J 4 bases, with 16 bases left between them. The CDR3 consists of 16 residues. The CDR3 DNA reads as TGTGCCAGCAGCTTGGGGGGAGGAGGGAGCTTCTATGGCTACACCTTC. Amino acid sequence: CASSLGGGGSFYGYTF.

The rearrangement uses TRBV4-2 and TRBJ2-1; 7 bases agree with TRBD1. V shed 0 bases, J shed 3 bases, and the junction held 8 bases outside the gene matches. Germline-derived CDR1 and CDR2 are LGHNA and YNFKEQ. The CDR3 loop spans 17 amino acids. This chain's CDR3 is CASSQENRGPYYNEQFF. The CDR3 DNA is TGTGCCAGCAGCCAAGAAAACAGGGGACCCTACTACAATGAGCAGTTCTTC.

This chain links TRBV21-1 with TRBJ1-4. TRBV21-1 is flagged as a pseudogene. This CDR3 region has 13 residues. DNA for the CDR3: TGTGCCAGCAGCAAGACGAGAAGGGAGTCTCTGTTTTTT. Protein sequence: CASSKTRRESLFF.

The chain is built from TRBV28 and TRBJ2-1; 7 bases map to TRBD1. The CDR3 covers 16 residues. CDR1 and CDR2 from the germline V gene are MDHEN and SYDVKM. J was trimmed by 4 bases and V by 4 bases; bases with no gene match: 10. The CDR3 is CASSSHVGTDYNEQFF. CDR3 bases: TGTGCCAGCAGTTCCCATGTAGGGACAGATTACAATGAGCAGTTCTTC. Together with reference TRBV28 and TRBJ2-1, the CDR3 gives the full variable domain: DVKVTQSSRYLVKRTGEKVFLECVQDMDHENMFWYRQDPGLGLRLIYFSYDVKMKEKGDIPEGYSVSREKKERFSLILESASTNQTSMYLCASSSHVGTDYNEQFFGPGTRLTVL.

This clone was found a few times. The V and J genes are TRBV6-1 and TRBJ1-1; D is perhaps TRBD1 (6 bases). Germline V CDR1 and CDR2: MNHNS, SASEGT. The CDR3 spans 14 residues. With 4 bases removed from V and 1 base from J, the gap between germline ends came to 10 bases. CDR3 residues: CASSVVQGNTEAFF. The CDR3 bases are TGTGCCAGCAGTGTGGTACAGGGGAACACTGAAGCTTTCTTT.

This sequence joins TRBV5-1 and TRBJ2-7; TRBD1 matches 7 bases. The germline CDR1 and CDR2 sequences are SGHRS and YFSETQ. The CDR3 extends over 14 amino acids. V shed 5 bases and J 5 bases; nucleotides not matched to a gene: 10. The CDR3 region has the DNA TGCGCCAGCAGTTTAAGGGGGCGAGTAGACGAGCAGTACTTC. Amino acids: CASSLRGRVDEQYF.

The rearrangement links TRBV6-5 to TRBJ1-3; tentatively, D is TRBD1 (5 bases). CDR1 and CDR2 (germline): MNHEY, SVGAGI. The length of the CDR3 is 14 residues. Trimming removed 5 bases from V and 3 bases from J, with 11 bases in between. The CDR3 protein is CASSGRDFGNTIYF. The CDR3 coding sequence is TGTGCCAGCAGTGGCAGGGATTTTGGAAACACCATATATTTT.

The chain has TRBV27 and TRBJ2-7; D might be TRBD1 (5 bases). Germline V lookup: CDR1 MNHEY, CDR2 SMNVEV (reference sequence). The CDR3 covers 12 residues. V lost 6 bases to trimming and J lost 6 bases, with 12 bases between them. DNA for the CDR3: TGTGCCAGCAGGTCCTCAGGGCCCGAGCAGTACTTC. It codes for CASRSSGPEQYF.

V usage is TRBV27 and J usage is TRBJ1-2; 9 bases align to TRBD1. From germline, CDR1 is MNHEY and CDR2 SMNVEV (reference sequence). The CDR3 is made up of 15 amino acids. V was clipped by 4 bases and J by 4 bases; unmatched bases: 7. CDR3 sequence reads: CASSSWTGAVYGYTF. CDR3 DNA sequence: TGTGCCAGCAGTTCATGGACAGGGGCCGTCTATGGCTACACCTTC.